This entry is about one TCR beta chain. Antigen specificity is unknown. Unstimulated Tregs (CD4+CD25+CD127-) and CD4+CD25- non-Tregs were sorted from PBMCs. V dropped 6 bases and J dropped 2 bases, with 13 bases sitting between them. CDR1 and CDR2 from the germline V gene are SGHTA and FQGTGA. The CDR3 contains 14 residues. The source of the sample is a study of Tregs in tolerant kidney transplant recipients. Study-level results: Nucleotide sequences could not be compared across some patients' samples due to primer changes.

Produced via immunoSEQ multiplex PCR; TCRdb's table is partial and in-frame only. This sample has about 66,000 clones; approximately 92% occur once, and the top ten carry about 10%. The TCR originated in a human donor who received a combined kidney and bone marrow transplant. The gene calls are TRBV7-3 and TRBJ1-1; a weak D match, TRBD1 (5 bases). Material: CD8+ T cells from blood, obtained before the transplant. CDR3 amino acids: CASSFSQGNTEAFF. The CDR3 region has the DNA TGTGCCAGCAGTTTTTCCCAGGGTAACACTGAAGCTTTCTTT.